Listed here are 22 T cell receptor beta chains from one sample, sequenced in a study of blood T cell repertoires in COVID-19. Generated by immunoSEQ multiplex PCR, the TCRdb table keeps only in-frame clones and is missing some. The sample lists 300,000 to 350,000 clones, around nine tenths occurring once. Source material: PBMCs or T cells enriched from blood (not recorded which). The receptor set was obtained from a woman aged 30 to 39 who had been exposed to COVID-19.

V is TRBV14 and J is TRBJ1-6; D is possibly TRBD1 (5 bases). The CDR3 extends over 14 amino acids. The V and J ends lost 3 bases and 6 bases respectively, with 9 bases between them. Germline V gives CDR1 SGHDN, CDR2 FVKESK. The CDR3 nucleotides read TGTGCCAGCAGCCACCCGGGGGTTAATTCACCCCTCCACTTT. Amino acids: CASSHPGVNSPLHF.

The chain recombines TRBV5-4 with TRBJ2-3, with 8 bases that match TRBD1. With 6 bases clipped from V and 2 bases from J, the junction kept 8 bases outside the gene matches. Germline V CDR1 and CDR2: SGHNT, YYREEE (reference sequence). CDR3 size: 15 residues. CDR3 loop: CASNLQGAVTDTQYF. In nucleotides, the CDR3 is TGTGCCAGCAACCTTCAGGGGGCGGTCACAGATACGCAGTATTTT.

This clone was seen only once. The chain carries TRBV7-8 and TRBJ1-2; the match to TRBD1 covers 7 bases. V gave up 5 bases and J gave up 8 bases; unmatched junction bases: 14. In germline, CDR1 is SGHVS, CDR2 FQNEAQ. The CDR3 totals 15 residues. DNA of the CDR3: TGTGCCAGCAGCCTGAGGGACAGCGACCTCGGAGGCTACACCTTC. This translates into CASSLRDSDLGGYTF.

The chain combines TRBV27 with TRBJ2-1; 14 nucleotides agree with TRBD2. CDR1 is MNHEY and CDR2 is SMNVEV in the germline V gene (reference sequence). This CDR3 is 15 amino acids long. V lost 5 bases, J lost 10 bases, and 7 bases stayed unmatched. This chain's CDR3 is CASSPPGLAGEEQFF. Written as DNA, the CDR3 is TGTGCCAGCAGTCCTCCGGGACTAGCGGGAGAGGAGCAGTTCTTC.

The chain combines TRBV5-1 with TRBJ2-6, with a possible D match to TRBD1 (7 bases). Germline-derived CDR1 and CDR2 are SGHRS and YFSETQ. Trimming shortened V by 4 bases and J by 0 bases, and 17 bases separated the two germline ends. The CDR3 contains 18 residues. In nucleotides, the CDR3 is TGCGCCAGCAGCCCCGGGGGACAGTCCCTCTCTGGGGCCAACGTCCTGACTTTC. Translating gives CASSPGGQSLSGANVLTF.

This chain uses TRBV5-1 with TRBJ1-2, with 7 bases identical to TRBD1. Germline CDR1 reads SGHRS; CDR2 reads YFSETQ. J was trimmed by 4 bases and V by 4 bases; bases with no gene match: 13. This CDR3 is 16 amino acids long. CDR3 residues: CASSGLTGDGGYGYTF. The DNA for the CDR3 is TGCGCCAGCAGCGGTCTAACAGGGGATGGCGGCTATGGCTACACCTTC.

The V and J genes are TRBV2 and TRBJ1-2, with a possible D match to TRBD1 (5 bases). Germline values: CDR1 SNHLY, CDR2 FYNNEI. The length of the CDR3 is 16 residues. V lost 6 bases, J lost 2 bases, and 19 bases lay in between. The CDR3 DNA sequence: TGTGCCAGCAGGGGTGCCCCGGGGGATCTAAACTATGGCTACACCTTC. Amino acid sequence: CASRGAPGDLNYGYTF.

This rearrangement joins TRBV30 to TRBJ1-6; 8 bases map to TRBD1. V trimming: 2 bases; J trimming: 10 bases; junction bases outside the gene matches: 4. Germline CDR1 reads GTSNPN; CDR2 reads SVGIG (reference sequence). The CDR3 has 13 residues. CDR3 region: CAWSPTGGSPLHF. Here the CDR3 DNA reads TGTGCCTGGAGTCCTACAGGGGGGTCACCCCTCCACTTT.

This clone was seen once. The V call is TRBV10-3, the J call TRBJ1-5; D remains unclear. The V end lost 4 bases, the J end lost 4 bases, and 8 bases lay between the germline ends. Germline V gene data show CDR1 as ENHRY and CDR2 as SYGVKD. The CDR3 spans 13 residues. CDR3 residues: CAISGAENQPQHF. CDR3 bases: TGTGCCATCAGTGGGGCAGAGAATCAGCCCCAGCATTTT.

The rearrangement links TRBV7-9 to TRBJ2-7; tentatively, D is TRBD1 (5 bases). This CDR3 contains 14 residues. The germline V gene encodes CDR1 SEHNR and CDR2 FQNEAQ (reference sequence). V lost 1 base and J lost 1, with 8 bases in between. CDR3 nucleotides: TGTGCCAGCAGCTTAGTACAGGAATCCTACGAGCAGTACTTC. Residues: CASSLVQESYEQYF.

V usage is TRBV30 and J usage is TRBJ1-1, with a tentative D call TRBD1 (6 bases). Per the germline V gene, CDR1 is GTSNPN and CDR2 is SVGIG (reference sequence). V gave up 7 bases and J gave up 1 base, with 19 bases separating them. The CDR3 has 15 residues. This CDR3 is CASGGGTTRNTEAFF. The CDR3 coding sequence is TGTGCCTCCGGAGGGGGGACTACTAGGAACACTGAAGCTTTCTTT.

The J gene is TRBJ2-2, the V gene TRBV28; 11 bases are shared with TRBD1. There are 15 residues in the CDR3. From germline, CDR1 is MDHEN and CDR2 SYDVKM. J was trimmed by 6 bases and V by 10 bases; bases with no gene match: 10. The CDR3 coding sequence is TGTGCCATCGACAATGGACAGGGGGCTTCCGGGGAGCTGTTTTTT. Translating gives CAIDNGQGASGELFF.

This clone appeared a few times. The chain combines TRBV10-1 with TRBJ2-2; D might be TRBD1 (6 bases). V was clipped by 5 bases and J by 1 base, with 11 bases between them. The CDR3 covers 15 residues. Germline CDR1 WNHNN, CDR2 SYGVQD (reference sequence). DNA of the CDR3: TGCGCCAGCAGTTTGACAGGATTGAACACCGGGGAGCTGTTTTTT. It specifies CASSLTGLNTGELFF.

The chain recombines TRBV14 with TRBJ1-4, with D perhaps TRBD1 (5 bases). The CDR3 is 17 residues long. Trimming shortened V by 1 base and J by 7 bases, and 19 bases separated the two germline ends. Germline CDR1 reads SGHDN; CDR2 reads FVKESK. Here the CDR3 DNA reads TGTGCCAGCAGCCAAGGGCAGGGCCCCAGGATCTTTGAAAAACTGTTTTTT. Encoded protein: CASSQGQGPRIFEKLFF. Looking up the rest from reference TRBV14 and TRBJ1-4 gives the full variable domain: EAGVTQFPSHSVIEKGQTVTLRCDPISGHDNLYWYRRVMGKEIKFLLHFVKESKQDESGMPNNRFLAERTGGTYSTLKVQPAELEDSGVYFCASSQGQGPRIFEKLFFGSGTQLSVL.

The V call is TRBV28, the J call TRBJ1-5, with D tentatively TRBD1 (5 bases). The CDR3 spans 12 residues. Per germline, CDR1 MDHEN and CDR2 SYDVKM. V was trimmed by 8 bases and J by 6 bases, leaving 11 bases between them. DNA for the CDR3: TGTGCCAGCGGCAGGGTTGGTCAGCCCCAGCATTTT. It translates to CASGRVGQPQHF.

The chain carries TRBV19 and TRBJ1-1; the match to TRBD1 covers 9 bases. Trimming removed 9 bases from V and 3 bases from J; junction bases left unmatched: 14. The CDR3 totals 16 residues. Germline V CDR1 and CDR2: LNHDA, SQIVND (reference sequence). CDR3 coding DNA: TGTGCCAGCCCGACAGGGGGTAGACGGGGGTACACTGAAGCTTTCTTT. It encodes CASPTGGRRGYTEAFF.

The V gene is TRBV6-2 or TRBV6-3, the J gene TRBJ2-1, with D possibly being TRBD1 (5 bases). The CDR3 has 13 residues. The V gene's germline CDR1 is MNHEY and CDR2 SVGEGT. V lost 2 bases and J lost 7, with 9 bases in between. The CDR3 loop is CASSYVQGNEQFF. The CDR3 DNA reads as TGTGCCAGCAGTTACGTTCAGGGAAATGAGCAGTTCTTC.

The chain is built from TRBV19 and TRBJ2-1; D possibly corresponds to TRBD2 (6 bases). V lost 6 bases and J lost 4, with 10 bases in between. Germline V gene lookup returns CDR1 LNHDA and CDR2 SQIVND (reference sequence). The CDR3 totals 13 residues. The CDR3 nucleotides are TGTGCCAGTAGCCTAGGACTATACAATGAGCAGTTCTTC. The encoded protein is CASSLGLYNEQFF.

This chain uses TRBV19 with TRBJ2-2; D ambiguous. Germline lookup yields CDR1 LNHDA and CDR2 SQIVND (reference sequence). This CDR3 spans 14 amino acids. V was pared by 5 bases and J by 7 bases, with 14 bases between. The CDR3 protein is CASSPTYSGGELFF. CDR3 nucleotide sequence: TGTGCCAGTAGTCCTACCTATAGTGGCGGGGAGCTGTTTTTT.

The chain is built from TRBV5-6 and TRBJ1-2, with no clear D. CDR3 size: 12 residues. V shed 5 bases and J shed 7 bases, with 12 bases lying between them. Germline V gene lookup returns CDR1 SGHDT and CDR2 YYEEEE. CDR3 protein: CASSLRLGGYTF. CDR3 coding DNA: TGTGCCAGCAGTTTAAGACTTGGTGGCTACACCTTC. The full variable domain, completed using reference TRBV5-6 and TRBJ1-2, is DAGVTQSPTHLIKTRGQQVTLRCSPKSGHDTVSWYQQALGQGPQFIFQYYEEEERQRGNFPDRFSGHQFPNYSSELNVNALLLGDSALYLCASSLRLGGYTFGSGTRLTVV.

The CDR3 reads CASSLEGQNSYEQYF. The CDR3, as DNA: TGTGCCAGCAGCTTGGAGGGACAGAACTCCTACGAGCAGTACTTC. The rearrangement joins TRBV5-5 to TRBJ2-7; 7 bases align to TRBD1. The V gene end was trimmed by 0 bases and the J gene end by 0 bases; junction bases not matched to a gene: 3. Germline CDR1 SGHKS, CDR2 YYEKEE (reference sequence). This CDR3 has 15 residues.

This rearrangement joins TRBV9 to TRBJ1-1; tentatively, D is TRBD1 (6 bases). V lost 4 bases to trimming and J lost 1 base, with 11 bases between them. This CDR3 spans 14 amino acids. Per germline, CDR1 SGDLS and CDR2 YYNGEE. This CDR3 is CASSTSDRNTEAFF. As DNA, the CDR3 is TGTGCCAGCAGCACGTCGGACAGGAACACTGAAGCTTTCTTT.